This TCR beta chain was captured by sequencing in a study of cytomegalovirus exposure and HLA in healthy donors. Assay: immunoSEQ multiplex PCR; the TCRdb copy retains only in-frame clones and omits some. The data hold 250,000 to 400,000 clones, with roughly 88% observed a single time. Germline V gene data show CDR1 as PRHDT and CDR2 as FYEKMQ (reference sequence). The CDR3 totals 14 residues. Between the trimmed V and J ends, which lost 0 bases and 2 bases, there was a span of 7 bases. Sequenced material: PBMCs. The sequence was collected from a man younger than 45 in good health and CMV-seronegative. This sequence joins TRBV13 and TRBJ1-2, with D perhaps matching TRBD1 (6 bases). DNA of the CDR3: TGTGCCAGCAGCTTAGGACAGGGAAACTATGGCTACACCTTC. Encoded protein: CASSLGQGNYGYTF.